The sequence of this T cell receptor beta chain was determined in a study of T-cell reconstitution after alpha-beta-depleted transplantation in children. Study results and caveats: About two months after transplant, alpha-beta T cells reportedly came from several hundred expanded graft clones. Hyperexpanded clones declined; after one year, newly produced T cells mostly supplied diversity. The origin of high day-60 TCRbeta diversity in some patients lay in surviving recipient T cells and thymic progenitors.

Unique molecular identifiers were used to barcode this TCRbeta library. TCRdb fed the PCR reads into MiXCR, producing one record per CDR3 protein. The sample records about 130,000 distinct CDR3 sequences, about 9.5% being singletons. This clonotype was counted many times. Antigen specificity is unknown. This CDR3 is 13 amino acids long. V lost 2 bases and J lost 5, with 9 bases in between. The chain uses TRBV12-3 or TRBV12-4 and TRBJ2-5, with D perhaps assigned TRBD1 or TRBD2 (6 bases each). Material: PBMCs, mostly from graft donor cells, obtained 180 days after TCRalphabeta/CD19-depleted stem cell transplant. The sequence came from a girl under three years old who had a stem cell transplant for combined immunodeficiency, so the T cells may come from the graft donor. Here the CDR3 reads CASSLRGRETQYF. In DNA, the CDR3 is TGTGCCAGCAGTTTAAGGGGGAGGGAGACCCAGTACTTC.